One sample yielded the 23 T cell receptor beta chains listed below, sequenced in a study of T cells expressing NK-cell markers. TCRdb re-called the 5' RACE reads, yielding one record per CDR3 amino acid sequence without DNA. Its table lists some 600,000 distinct CDR3 sequences. Material for sequencing was blood T cells: a sorted CD56 or NKG2C T cell subset, CD4+ or CD8+ T cells, or bulk PBMC T cells (not recorded which). The receptors were gathered from a man between 18 and 29 years old in good health.

The V gene is TRBV29-1, the J gene TRBJ2-3. The CDR3 runs 13 residues. Germline CDR1 reads SQVTM; CDR2 reads ANQGSEA. The CDR3 protein is CSVEGQGTDTQYF.

This chain joins TRBV20-1 and TRBJ2-7; the D call from TCRdb, TRBD2, cannot be confirmed without DNA. The CDR3 length is 15 residues. Germline lookup yields CDR1 DFQATT and CDR2 SNEGSKA (reference sequence). The CDR3: CSARGTSGSSYEQYF.

This chain joins TRBV5-1 and TRBJ2-5; the TRBD1 assignment by TCRdb is unverifiable without DNA. The CDR3 has 15 amino acids. Per the germline V gene, CDR1 is SGHRS and CDR2 is YFSETQ. Here the CDR3 reads CASSLVPGEWGTQYF.

The chain combines TRBV9 with TRBJ2-2; checking the TCRdb D call of TRBD1 is not possible without DNA. The CDR3 loop spans 15 amino acids. Germline CDR1 SGDLS, CDR2 YYNGEE. Here the CDR3 reads CASSGAGPNTGELFF.

V is TRBV7-6 and J is TRBJ2-3; TCRdb's D call, TRBD2, is unchecked because there is no DNA. The CDR3 has 18 residues. Germline V lookup: CDR1 SGHVS, CDR2 FNYEAQ. CDR3 residues: CASSLEAASGSWTDTQYF. Combining the CDR3 with reference TRBV7-6 and TRBJ2-3 gives the whole variable domain GAGVSQSPRYKVTKRGQDVALRCDPISGHVSLYWYRQALGQGPEFLTYFNYEAQQDKSGLPNDRFSAERPEGSISTLTIQRTEQRDSAMYRCASSLEAASGSWTDTQYFGPGTRLTVL.

The chain has TRBV20-1 and TRBJ1-2. The germline V gene has CDR1 DFQATT and CDR2 SNEGSKA (reference sequence). CDR3 length: 14 residues. CDR3: CSAREGYMDYGYTF.

The chain uses TRBV20-1 and TRBJ2-3; there is no DNA to check the TCRdb D call of TRBD2. From germline, CDR1 is DFQATT and CDR2 SNEGSKA (reference sequence). The CDR3 sequence is 15 residues long. CDR3 sequence: CSASPQTGDTDTQYF.

The chain carries TRBV7-2 and TRBJ2-1; TCRdb reports TRBD2, a call that lacks DNA to check it against. The germline CDR1 and CDR2 sequences are SGHTA and FQGNSA. The CDR3 runs to 15 residues. The CDR3 spells CASSPTLAENNEQFF.

J is TRBJ2-1 and V is TRBV24-1; TCRdb gives TRBD2 as the D gene, but with no DNA this cannot be confirmed. CDR1 KGHDR and CDR2 SFDVKD come from the germline V gene. The CDR3 length is 15 residues. CDR3 protein: CATSDQGLAGERQFF.

The chain recombines TRBV28 with TRBJ2-3; lacking DNA, the TRBD2 call made by TCRdb goes unchecked. Germline V gene lookup returns CDR1 MDHEN and CDR2 SYDVKM. This CDR3 has 14 amino acids. CDR3 sequence reads: CAERPSWGTDTQYF.

The CDR3 sequence: CASGLEAYRDSNQPQHF. This chain uses TRBV12-5 with TRBJ1-5; absent DNA, TCRdb's TRBD1 call cannot be checked. The CDR3 is 17 amino acids. Germline V gives CDR1 LGHNT, CDR2 FRNRAP.

V is TRBV3-1 and J is TRBJ2-1; TCRdb picks TRBD2, but there is no DNA to check that call. Germline assignment: CDR1 LGHDT and CDR2 YNNKEL (reference sequence). The CDR3 totals 17 residues. Here the CDR3 reads CASSKRIGTSGRNEQFF.

This chain joins TRBV11-1 and TRBJ2-6; TCRdb designates TRBD1, a call that cannot be tested without DNA. Germline CDR1 and CDR2: SGHAT and FQDESV (reference sequence). The CDR3 runs to 18 residues. The CDR3 sequence is CASSYRDRESSGANVLTF.

This chain links TRBV18 with TRBJ2-7; TCRdb outputs TRBD1, but without DNA this stays unchecked. The CDR3 is 15 amino acids. Looked up from germline, CDR1 is KGHSH and CDR2 is LQKENI. CDR3: CASSPLGQGMHEQYF.

The V and J genes are TRBV10-3 and TRBJ1-1; no DNA is available, so the TRBD1 call from TCRdb remains unchecked. The CDR3 is made up of 17 amino acids. CDR1 and CDR2 from the germline V gene are ENHRY and SYGVKD. The CDR3 protein is CAISDRIKGTANTEAFF.

This chain connects TRBV29-1 to TRBJ2-7. The germline V gene has CDR1 SQVTM and CDR2 ANQGSEA. This CDR3 region has 12 residues. CDR3 residues: CSVLTAPYEQYF.

The genes are TRBV20-1 and TRBJ2-7; TCRdb's D call of TRBD2 is untestable without DNA. Germline CDR1 is DFQATT and CDR2 is SNEGSKA (reference sequence). The CDR3 extends over 14 amino acids. The CDR3 region is CSATTSGAIYEQYF.

The chain recombines TRBV5-6 with TRBJ2-1; TCRdb picks TRBD1, but there is no DNA to check that call. Germline V lookup: CDR1 SGHDT, CDR2 YYEEEE. This CDR3 region has 11 residues. The CDR3 is CASSYGGGRVF.

The chain is built from TRBV11-1 and TRBJ1-1; the D call of TRBD1 rests on TCRdb alone, since no DNA is present to check it. Germline V gene sequence: CDR1 SGHAT, CDR2 FQDESV (reference sequence). The CDR3 has 15 amino acids. CDR3 region: CASSLRERGGTEAFF.

The chain combines TRBV27 with TRBJ2-1; the D call of TRBD1 rests on TCRdb alone, since no DNA is present to check it. The CDR3 spans 15 residues. From germline, CDR1 is MNHEY and CDR2 SMNVEV (reference sequence). The CDR3 is CASSLAGTAYNEQFF.

The chain recombines TRBV7-9 with TRBJ2-2; the D call of TRBD1 rests on TCRdb alone, since no DNA is present to check it. The CDR3 sequence is 15 residues long. Germline CDR1 and CDR2: SEHNR and FQNEAQ (reference sequence). The CDR3 is CASSFRTGGPGELFF.

This chain uses TRBV4-3 with TRBJ2-7; TCRdb indicates TRBD1, and absent DNA this call remains unverified. The CDR3 runs 14 residues. CDR1 and CDR2 from the germline V gene are LGHNA and YSLEER. CDR3: CASSQKTGSYEQYF.

This rearrangement joins TRBV7-2 to TRBJ2-1; TCRdb reports TRBD2, a call that lacks DNA to check it against. This CDR3 contains 16 residues. Looked up from germline, CDR1 is SGHTA and CDR2 is FQGNSA. The CDR3 reads CASSTRAGVDYNEQFF.